This TCR beta chain stems from a study of blood T cell repertoires in COVID-19. Study in general: Samples of COVID-19 (acute and convalescent) were obtained from the United States, Italy and Spain.

The authors' processing: Reference gene primer amplification in the assay estimated nucleated cell counts. Data came from immunoSEQ multiplex PCR; TCRdb stores just in-frame clones and leaves some out. V and J calls and clone size come straight from that table; D and trimming were deduced from the DNA. This table has fewer than 300,000 clones, roughly 91% appearing once. This clone was counted between two and nine times. Recruits, aged roughly 18 to 95 years, lived in 24 US areas. Trimming stripped 7 bases from V and 7 bases from J, with 7 bases between. Germline CDR1 is GTSNPN and CDR2 is SVGIG (reference sequence). This CDR3 region has 10 residues.

The sequence came from a woman aged 40 to 50 with acute COVID-19. The gene calls are TRBV30 and TRBJ1-4, with D unresolved. Sequenced material: PBMCs or T cells enriched from blood (not recorded which). CDR3 nucleotides: TGTGCCTTATACAGTGAAAAACTGTTTTTT. This gives the protein CALYSEKLFF.